This is a list of T cell receptor beta chains from one sample in a study of PD-L1 blockade in urothelial cancer. The protocol was immunoSEQ multiplex PCR, while the TCRdb copy is restricted to in-frame clones and leaves out a portion. The sample holds more than 45,000 clones, more than 75% seen once. This specimen consisted of PBMCs, obtained around atezolizumab (anti-PD-L1) treatment. The source is a man aged 50 to 60 with urothelial cancer. Both conserved end residues are part of each CDR3. Each record gives: CDR3 protein, J gene, V gene.

CDR3: CASGYRGGETQYF; J: TRBJ2-5; V: TRBV2
CDR3: CASGGRRENSPLHF; J: TRBJ1-6; V: TRBV6-5
CDR3: CASSLLAGGPGEQFF; J: TRBJ2-1; V: TRBV7-2
CDR3: CASSLAGSGEETQYF; J: TRBJ2-5; V: TRBV5-1
CDR3: CASSHNPGQNTEAFF; J: TRBJ1-1; V: TRBV5-1
CDR3: CASSLADQETQYF; J: TRBJ2-5; V: TRBV5-1
CDR3: CASSLTTDSFYGYTF; J: TRBJ1-2; V: TRBV5-5
CDR3: CASSPEGLAGDEQYF; J: TRBJ2-7; V: TRBV5-6
CDR3: CASSLDRGELYEQYF; J: TRBJ2-7; V: TRBV11-2
CDR3: CASGQQGLPNEKLFF; J: TRBJ1-4; V: TRBV7-6